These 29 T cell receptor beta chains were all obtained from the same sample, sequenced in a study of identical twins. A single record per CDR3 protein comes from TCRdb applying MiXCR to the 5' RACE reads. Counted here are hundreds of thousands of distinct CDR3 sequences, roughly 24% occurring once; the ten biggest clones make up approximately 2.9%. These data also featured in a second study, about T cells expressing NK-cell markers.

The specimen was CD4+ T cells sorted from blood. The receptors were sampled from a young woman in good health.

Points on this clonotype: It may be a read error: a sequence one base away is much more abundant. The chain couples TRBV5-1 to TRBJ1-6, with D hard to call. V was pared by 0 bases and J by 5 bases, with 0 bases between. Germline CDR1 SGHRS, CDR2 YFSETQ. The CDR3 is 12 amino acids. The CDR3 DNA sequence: TGCGCCAGCAGCTTGGATAATTCACCCCTCCACTTT. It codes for CASSLDNSPLHF.

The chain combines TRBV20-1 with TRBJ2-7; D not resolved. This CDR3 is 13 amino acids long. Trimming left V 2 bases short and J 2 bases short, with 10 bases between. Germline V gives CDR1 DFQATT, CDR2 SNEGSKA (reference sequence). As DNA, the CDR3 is TGCAGTGCTAGAAGTCCAATAACCTACGAGCAGTACTTC. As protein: CSARSPITYEQYF.

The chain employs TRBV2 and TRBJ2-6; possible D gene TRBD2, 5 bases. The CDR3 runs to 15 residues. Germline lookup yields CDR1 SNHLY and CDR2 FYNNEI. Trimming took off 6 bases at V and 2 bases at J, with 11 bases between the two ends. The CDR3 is CASSLRVPGANVLTF. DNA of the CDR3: TGTGCCAGCAGCCTGAGGGTTCCTGGGGCCAACGTCCTGACTTTC. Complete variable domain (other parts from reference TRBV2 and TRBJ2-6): EPEVTQTPSHQVTQMGQEVILRCVPISNHLYFYWYRQILGQKVEFLVSFYNNEISEKSEIFDDQFSVERPDGSNFTLKIRSTKLEDSAMYFCASSLRVPGANVLTFGAGSRLTVL.

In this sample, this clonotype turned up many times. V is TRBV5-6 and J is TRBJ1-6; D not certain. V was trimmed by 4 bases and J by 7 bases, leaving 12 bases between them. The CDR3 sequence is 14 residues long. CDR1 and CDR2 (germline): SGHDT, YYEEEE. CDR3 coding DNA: TGTGCCAGCAGCCTCGGGCCCGTCAATTCACCCCTCCACTTT. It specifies CASSLGPVNSPLHF.

The CDR3 protein is CAISGRSEQFF. As DNA, the CDR3 is TGTGCCATCAGTGGGAGGTCTGAGCAGTTCTTC. The chain carries TRBV10-3 and TRBJ2-1; the D gene is possibly TRBD2 (5 bases). The CDR3 extends over 11 amino acids. V was clipped by 4 bases and J by 9 bases, with 7 bases between them. The germline V gene encodes CDR1 ENHRY and CDR2 SYGVKD.

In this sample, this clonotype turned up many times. CDR3 DNA sequence: TGTGCCTGGAGTGTGGTGGACTTCTACAATGAGCAGTTCTTC. Amino acids: CAWSVVDFYNEQFF. This sequence joins TRBV30 and TRBJ2-1, with a tentative D call TRBD2 (5 bases). Trimming pared 0 bases from V and 3 bases from J, leaving 9 bases between. The length of the CDR3 is 14 residues. Germline-derived CDR1 and CDR2 are GTSNPN and SVGIG (reference sequence). The full variable domain, in which reference TRBV30 and TRBJ2-1 provide the parts outside the CDR3, is SQTIHQWPATLVQPVGSPLSLECTVEGTSNPNLYWYRQAAGRGLQLLFYSVGIGQISSEVPQNLSASRPQDRQFILSSKKLLLSDSGFYLCAWSVVDFYNEQFFGPGTRLTVL.

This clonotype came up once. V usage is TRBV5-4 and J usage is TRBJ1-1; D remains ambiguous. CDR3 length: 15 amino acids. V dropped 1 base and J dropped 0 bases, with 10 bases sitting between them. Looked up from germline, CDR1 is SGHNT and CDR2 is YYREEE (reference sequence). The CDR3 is CASSLLGELNTEAFF. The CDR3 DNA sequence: TGTGCCAGCAGCTTGTTAGGTGAGTTGAACACTGAAGCTTTCTTT.

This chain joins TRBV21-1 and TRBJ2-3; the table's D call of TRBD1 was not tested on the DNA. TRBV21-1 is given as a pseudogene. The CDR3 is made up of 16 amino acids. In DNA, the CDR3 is TGTGCCAGCAGCAAGCCCCGGGCCAGATGGGAAGATACGCAGTATTTT. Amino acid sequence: CASSKPRARWEDTQYF.

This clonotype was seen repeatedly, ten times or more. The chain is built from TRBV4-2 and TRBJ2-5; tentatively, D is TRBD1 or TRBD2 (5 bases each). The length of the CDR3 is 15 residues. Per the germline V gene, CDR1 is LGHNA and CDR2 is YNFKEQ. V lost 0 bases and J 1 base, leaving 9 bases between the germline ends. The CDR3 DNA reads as TGTGCCAGCAGCCAAGACGGGACCGTCCAAGAGACCCAGTACTTC. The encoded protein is CASSQDGTVQETQYF.

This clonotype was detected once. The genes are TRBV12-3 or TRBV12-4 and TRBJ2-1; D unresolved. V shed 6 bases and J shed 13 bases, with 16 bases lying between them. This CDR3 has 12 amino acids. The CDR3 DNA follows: TGTGCCAGCAGGGGCCTCGGAAACTCCCAGTTCTTC. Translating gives CASRGLGNSQFF.

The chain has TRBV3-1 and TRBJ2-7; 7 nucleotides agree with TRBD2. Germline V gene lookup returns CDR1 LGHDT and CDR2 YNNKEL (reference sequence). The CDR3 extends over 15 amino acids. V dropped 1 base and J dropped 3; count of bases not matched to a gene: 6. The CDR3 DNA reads TGTGCCAGCAGCCAAGGCGGGAGAGGCAGCTACGAGCAGTACTTC. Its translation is CASSQGGRGSYEQYF.

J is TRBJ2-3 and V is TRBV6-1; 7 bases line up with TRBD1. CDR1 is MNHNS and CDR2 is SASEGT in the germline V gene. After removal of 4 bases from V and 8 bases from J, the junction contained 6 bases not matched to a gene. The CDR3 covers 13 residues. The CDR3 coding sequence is TGTGCCAGCAGTGCGACCCCAGGGGGTACGCAGTATTTT. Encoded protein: CASSATPGGTQYF.

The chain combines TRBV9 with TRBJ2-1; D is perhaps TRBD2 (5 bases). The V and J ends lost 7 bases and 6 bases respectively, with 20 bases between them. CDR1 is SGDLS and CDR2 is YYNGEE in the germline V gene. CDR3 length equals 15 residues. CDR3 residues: CASSRDGERANEQFF. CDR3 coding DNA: TGTGCCAGCTCCCGGGATGGGGAAAGGGCCAATGAGCAGTTCTTC.

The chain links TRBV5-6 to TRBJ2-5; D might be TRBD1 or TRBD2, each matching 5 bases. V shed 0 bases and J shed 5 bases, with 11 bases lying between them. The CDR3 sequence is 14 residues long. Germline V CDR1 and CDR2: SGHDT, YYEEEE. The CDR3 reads CASSLVRGGETQYF. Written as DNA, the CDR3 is TGTGCCAGCAGCTTGGTGAGGGGTGGGGAGACCCAGTACTTC.

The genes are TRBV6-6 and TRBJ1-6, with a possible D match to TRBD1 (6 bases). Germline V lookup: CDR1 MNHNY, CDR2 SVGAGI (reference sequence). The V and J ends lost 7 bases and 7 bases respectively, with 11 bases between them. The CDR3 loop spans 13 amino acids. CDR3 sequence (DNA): TGTGCCAGCACTCGGACAGCCAATTCACCCCTCCACTTT. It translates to CASTRTANSPLHF.

The CDR3 is CASSVEASGRYEQYF. CDR3 nucleotide sequence: TGTGCCAGCAGCGTAGAGGCCAGCGGGAGGTACGAGCAGTACTTC. This chain links TRBV9 with TRBJ2-7; 9 nucleotides agree with TRBD2. Germline loops: CDR1 SGDLS, CDR2 YYNGEE. J lost 4 bases, V lost 0 bases, and 5 bases had no gene match. This CDR3 comprises 15 residues.

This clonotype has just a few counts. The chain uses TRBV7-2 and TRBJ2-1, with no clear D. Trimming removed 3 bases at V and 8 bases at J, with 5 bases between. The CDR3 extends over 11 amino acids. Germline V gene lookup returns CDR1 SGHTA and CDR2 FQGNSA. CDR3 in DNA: TGTGCCAGCAGCTTTATAGATGAGCAGTTCTTC. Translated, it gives CASSFIDEQFF.

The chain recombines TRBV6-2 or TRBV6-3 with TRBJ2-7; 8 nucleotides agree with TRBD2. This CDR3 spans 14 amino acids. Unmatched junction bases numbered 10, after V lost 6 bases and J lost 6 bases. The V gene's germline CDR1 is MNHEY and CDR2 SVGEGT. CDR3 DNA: TGTGCCAGCAGCGGAGCGGGAGCGAATCGCGAGCAGTACTTC. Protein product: CASSGAGANREQYF.

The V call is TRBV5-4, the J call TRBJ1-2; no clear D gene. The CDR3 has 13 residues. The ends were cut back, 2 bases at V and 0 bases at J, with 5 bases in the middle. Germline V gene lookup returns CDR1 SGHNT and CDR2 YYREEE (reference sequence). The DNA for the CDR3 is TGTGCCAGCAGCTTTGAAGCTAACTATGGCTACACCTTC. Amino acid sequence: CASSFEANYGYTF.

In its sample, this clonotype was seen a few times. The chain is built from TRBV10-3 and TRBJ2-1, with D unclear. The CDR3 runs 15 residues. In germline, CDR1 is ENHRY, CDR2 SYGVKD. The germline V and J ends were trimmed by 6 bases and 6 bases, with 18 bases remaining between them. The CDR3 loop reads CAISQTASTSNEQFF. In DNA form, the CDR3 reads TGTGCCATCAGCCAGACGGCCTCTACCTCCAATGAGCAGTTCTTC.

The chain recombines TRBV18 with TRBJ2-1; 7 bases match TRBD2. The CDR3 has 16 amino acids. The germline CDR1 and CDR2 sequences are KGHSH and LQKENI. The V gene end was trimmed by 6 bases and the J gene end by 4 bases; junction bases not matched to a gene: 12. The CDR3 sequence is CASSLYSGTTYNEQFF. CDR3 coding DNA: TGTGCCAGCTCTCTATACTCCGGGACTACGTACAATGAGCAGTTCTTC.

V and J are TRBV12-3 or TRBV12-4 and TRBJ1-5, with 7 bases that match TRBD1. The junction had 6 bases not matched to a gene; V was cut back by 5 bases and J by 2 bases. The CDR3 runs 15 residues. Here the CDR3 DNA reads TGTGCCAGCAGTCTAACAGGGGTCCGCAATCAGCCCCAGCATTTT. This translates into CASSLTGVRNQPQHF.

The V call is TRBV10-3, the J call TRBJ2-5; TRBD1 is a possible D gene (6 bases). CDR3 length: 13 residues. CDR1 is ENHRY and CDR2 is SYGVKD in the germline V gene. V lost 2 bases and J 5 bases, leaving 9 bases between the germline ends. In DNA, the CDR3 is TGTGCCATCAGTGAGGGGACACCGGAGACCCAGTACTTC. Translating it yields CAISEGTPETQYF.

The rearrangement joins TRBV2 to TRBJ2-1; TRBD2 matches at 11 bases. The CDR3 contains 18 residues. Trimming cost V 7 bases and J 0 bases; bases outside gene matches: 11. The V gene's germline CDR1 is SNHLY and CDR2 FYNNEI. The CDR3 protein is CASTRRGLAGGSYNEQFF. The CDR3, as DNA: TGTGCCAGCACTCGAAGAGGGCTAGCGGGGGGCTCCTACAATGAGCAGTTCTTC.

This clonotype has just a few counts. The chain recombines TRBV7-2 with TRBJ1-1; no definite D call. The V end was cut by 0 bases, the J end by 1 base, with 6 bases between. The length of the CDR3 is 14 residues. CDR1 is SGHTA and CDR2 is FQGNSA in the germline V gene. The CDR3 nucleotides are TGTGCCAGCAGCTTAGCGATAGAGAACACTGAAGCTTTCTTT. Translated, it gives CASSLAIENTEAFF.

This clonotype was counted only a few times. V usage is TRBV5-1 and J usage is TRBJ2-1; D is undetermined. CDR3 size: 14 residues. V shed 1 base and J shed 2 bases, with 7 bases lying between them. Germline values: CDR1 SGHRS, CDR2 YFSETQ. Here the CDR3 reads CASSLMTTYNEQFF. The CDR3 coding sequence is TGCGCCAGCAGCTTGATGACAACCTACAATGAGCAGTTCTTC.

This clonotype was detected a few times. The CDR3 nucleotides read TGTGCCAGCAAGAAGCGGGGCTACGAGCAGTACTTC. Amino acids: CASKKRGYEQYF. The J gene is TRBJ2-7, the V gene TRBV27, with 7 bases identical to TRBD2. Germline V gene sequence: CDR1 MNHEY, CDR2 SMNVEV (reference sequence). This CDR3 has 12 amino acids. J lost 3 bases, V lost 7 bases, and 3 bases had no gene match.

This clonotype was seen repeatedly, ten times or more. CDR3 sequence: CASTPLSTDTQYF. CDR3 DNA: TGTGCCAGCACCCCCCTCAGCACAGATACGCAGTATTTT. The V gene is TRBV12-3 or TRBV12-4, the J gene TRBJ2-3; no clear D. Trimming cost V 7 bases and J 0 bases, with 8 bases left between them. The CDR3 totals 13 residues.

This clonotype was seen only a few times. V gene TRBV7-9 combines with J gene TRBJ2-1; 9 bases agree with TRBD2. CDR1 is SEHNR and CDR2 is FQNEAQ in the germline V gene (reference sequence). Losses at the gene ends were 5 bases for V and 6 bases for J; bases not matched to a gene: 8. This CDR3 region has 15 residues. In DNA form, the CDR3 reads TGTGCCAGCAGCCAGATAGCGGGAGTTAGCAATGAGCAGTTCTTC. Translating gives CASSQIAGVSNEQFF.